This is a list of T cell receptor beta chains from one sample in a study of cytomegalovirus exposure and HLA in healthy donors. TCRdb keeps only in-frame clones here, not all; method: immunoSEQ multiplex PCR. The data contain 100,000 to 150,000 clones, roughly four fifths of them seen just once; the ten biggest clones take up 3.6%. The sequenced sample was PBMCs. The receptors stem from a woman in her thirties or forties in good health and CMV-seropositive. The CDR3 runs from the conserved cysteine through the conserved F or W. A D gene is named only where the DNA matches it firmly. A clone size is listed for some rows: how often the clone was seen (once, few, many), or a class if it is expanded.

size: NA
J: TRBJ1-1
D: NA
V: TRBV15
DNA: TGTGCCACATCGGAGGGCGGGTATTACACTGAAGCTTTCTTT
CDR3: CATSEGGYYTEAFF

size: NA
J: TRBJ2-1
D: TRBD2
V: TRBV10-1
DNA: TGCGCCAGCAGTCCGACCCCGGGACTAGCGGGAGCTACCCATGAGCAGTTCTTC
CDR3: CASSPTPGLAGATHEQFF

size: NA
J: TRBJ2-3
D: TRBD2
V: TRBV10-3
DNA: TGTGCCATCACTCCTAGCGGGAGTAGCACAGATACGCAGTATTTT
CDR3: CAITPSGSSTDTQYF

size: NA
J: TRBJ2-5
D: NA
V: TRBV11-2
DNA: TGTGCCAGCAGCTTTCTTACCGGGAAGCAAGAGACCCAGTACTTC
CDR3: CASSFLTGKQETQYF

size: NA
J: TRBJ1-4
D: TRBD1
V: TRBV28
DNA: TGTGCCAGCAGACCGGGACAGCTAAGTAATGAAAAACTGTTTTTT
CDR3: CASRPGQLSNEKLFF

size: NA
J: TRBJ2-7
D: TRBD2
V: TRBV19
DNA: TGTGCCAGTAGTGTTGGACTAGCGGGCGAGCAGTACTTC
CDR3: CASSVGLAGEQYF

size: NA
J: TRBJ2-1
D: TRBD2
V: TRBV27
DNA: TGTGCCAGCGGCTTACACCCCCGGCTAGCGGGCAATGAGCAGTTCTTC
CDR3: CASGLHPRLAGNEQFF

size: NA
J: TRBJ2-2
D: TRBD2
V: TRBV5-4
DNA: TGTGCCAGCAGCCCACCGGGACTAGCAGACACCGGGGAGCTGTTTTTT
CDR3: CASSPPGLADTGELFF

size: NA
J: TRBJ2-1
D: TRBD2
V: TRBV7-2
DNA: TGTGCCAGCAGTCAAGGCGCTAGCGGGAGAAGTGAGCAGTTCTTC
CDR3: CASSQGASGRSEQFF

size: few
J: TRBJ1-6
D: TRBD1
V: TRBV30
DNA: TGTGCCTGGAGTTGGACAGGGGATAATTCACCCCTCCACTTT
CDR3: CAWSWTGDNSPLHF

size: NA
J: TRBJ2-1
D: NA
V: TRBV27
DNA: TGTGCCAGCAGTTCCTGGGACAAGGACCTAAATGAGCAGTTCTTC
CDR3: CASSSWDKDLNEQFF

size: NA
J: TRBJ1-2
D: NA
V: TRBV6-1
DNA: TGTGCCAGCAGTGAATTGGGGGGGTCCTATGGCTACACCTTC
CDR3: CASSELGGSYGYTF

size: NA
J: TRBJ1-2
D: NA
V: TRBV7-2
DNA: TGTGCCAGCAGCCCGGGTCCCCCAGAGGGCTACACCTTC
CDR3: CASSPGPPEGYTF

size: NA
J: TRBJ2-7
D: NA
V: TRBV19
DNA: TGTGCCAGTAGGAAAGGCAGGGAGCAGTACTTC
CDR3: CASRKGREQYF

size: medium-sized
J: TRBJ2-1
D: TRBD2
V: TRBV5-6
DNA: TGTGCCAGCAGCTTGGACGGACTAGCGGATTACAATGAGCAGTTCTTC
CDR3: CASSLDGLADYNEQFF

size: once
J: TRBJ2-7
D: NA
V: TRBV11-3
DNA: TGTGCCAGCGCTGGCGTGGGGGGAACTTCCTACGAGCAGTACTTC
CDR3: CASAGVGGTSYEQYF

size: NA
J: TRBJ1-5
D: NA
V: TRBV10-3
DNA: TGTGCCATCAGTGGATCGGGGGTTAGCAATCAGCCCCAGCATTTT
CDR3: CAISGSGVSNQPQHF

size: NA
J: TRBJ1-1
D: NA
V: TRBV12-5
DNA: TGTGCTAGTGGTGGGGGCCCGAGGGCTTTCTTT
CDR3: CASGGGPRAFF

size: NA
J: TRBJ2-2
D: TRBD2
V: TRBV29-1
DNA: TGCAGCGTTGAGGCTAGCGGGAGGTCCGGGGAGCTGTTTTTT
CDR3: CSVEASGRSGELFF

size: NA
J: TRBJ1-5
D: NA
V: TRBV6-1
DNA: TGTGCCAGCAGTGAAGGGACAGCTTATAGCAATCAGCCCCAGCATTTT
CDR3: CASSEGTAYSNQPQHF

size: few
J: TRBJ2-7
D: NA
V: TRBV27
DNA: TGTGCCAGCAGTTTATCGATCGGGAGCGAGCAGTACTTC
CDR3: CASSLSIGSEQYF

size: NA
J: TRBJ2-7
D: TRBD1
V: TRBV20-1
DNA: TGCAGTGCTGGACAGGGGACCGAGCAGTACTTC
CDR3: CSAGQGTEQYF

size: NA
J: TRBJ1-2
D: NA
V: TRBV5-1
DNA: TGCGCCAGCAGCTTGCTAAGTAACTATGGCTACACCTTC
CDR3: CASSLLSNYGYTF

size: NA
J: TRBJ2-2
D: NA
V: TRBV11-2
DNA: TGTGCCAGCAGCTTAGATGGGGTCGGGGGAGCCGGGGAGCTGTTTTTT
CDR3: CASSLDGVGGAGELFF

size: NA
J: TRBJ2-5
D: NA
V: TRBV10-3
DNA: TGTGCCATCAGTGAGTCGTTGACAGCTTTTGAGCAGTACTTC
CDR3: CAISESLTAFEQYF

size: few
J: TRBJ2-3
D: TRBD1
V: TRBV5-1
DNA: TGCGCCAGCAGCTTGGCCGGGACAGGGGTAGATACGCAGTATTTT
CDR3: CASSLAGTGVDTQYF